This T cell receptor (beta chain) is from a study of cytomegalovirus exposure and HLA in healthy donors. Study-wide background: A later analysis reported the same platform for the roughly 110 validation repertoires and the 666 first-cohort repertoires.

The length of the CDR3 is 14 residues. The germline V gene has CDR1 LNHDA and CDR2 SQIVND (reference sequence). V lost 3 bases, J lost 5 bases, and 13 bases lay in between. Note on this clone: What it binds is unknown.

Study-level points and caveats: TCR beta chains numbering some 160 were designated cytomegalovirus-associated. A few chains tied to CMV proved CMV antigen-specific in vitro.

The study drew the donors from its approximately 110-subject validation cohort, separate from the roughly 700-subject first cohort. Profiling relied on immunoSEQ multiplex PCR, and the TCRdb table lists in-frame clones only, not all of them. The table has 95,000 to 150,000 clones, roughly 87% seen once; the top ten hold about 1%. The sequenced sample was PBMCs. The V gene is TRBV19, the J gene TRBJ2-5, with D maybe TRBD2 (5 bases). This receptor was obtained from a woman under 30 in good health and CMV-seronegative. CDR3 nucleotide sequence: TGTGCCAGTAGTATGACGGGGTCATCCGAGACCCAGTACTTC. It specifies CASSMTGSSETQYF.